This T cell receptor (beta chain) was recovered during a study of OX40 agonist ivuxolimab in advanced cancers. Trimming at V came to 5 bases and at J to 5 bases, leaving 5 bases not matched to a gene. The CDR3 length is 16 residues. The germline V gene encodes CDR1 MNHEY and CDR2 SMNVEV (reference sequence). Data came from immunoSEQ multiplex PCR; TCRdb stores just in-frame clones and leaves some out. The repertoire holds approximately 57,000 clones, with around 80% as singletons. This clonotype was sampled from an adult with an advanced solid tumor such as melanoma, head and neck, liver or kidney cancer. This chain joins TRBV27 and TRBJ2-1; 14 bases line up with TRBD2. The source material was CD4+ or CD8+ T cells sorted from blood, sampled in a trial of the OX40 agonist ivuxolimab. DNA for the CDR3: TGTGCCAGCAGTACCACGGGACTAGCGGGAGACAATGAGCAGTTCTTC. Its translation: CASSTTGLAGDNEQFF.